Presented here are 5 T cell receptor beta chains from one specimen sequenced in a study of CD8 T cells in Susac syndrome. cDNA came from approximately 0.5 to 1 ug RNA primed by random hexamers. Each CDR3 protein gets one entry after TCRdb re-called the immunoSEQ multiplex PCR reads with MiXCR. The sample carries 150,000 to 200,000 distinct CDR3 sequences, just over 90% recorded once. Sequenced sample: CD4+ T cells from PBMCs. These receptors were collected from a human donor in good health.

The J gene is TRBJ1-4, the V gene TRBV2; D possibly corresponds to TRBD1 (5 bases). V gave up 6 bases and J gave up 5 bases, with 16 bases separating them. The CDR3 extends over 15 amino acids. Germline V lookup: CDR1 SNHLY, CDR2 FYNNEI. The DNA of the CDR3 is TGTGCCAGCAGAACTCAGGGCAGGGCCAATGAAAAACTGTTTTTT. This encodes CASRTQGRANEKLFF.

This clonotype has only one observation. CDR3 sequence: CASSDGGNYGYTF. DNA for the CDR3: TGTGCCAGCAGCGACGGGGGAAACTATGGCTACACCTTC. This chain links TRBV2 with TRBJ1-2; D perhaps matches TRBD1 (5 bases). Germline V gene sequence: CDR1 SNHLY, CDR2 FYNNEI. Trimming took 6 bases from V and 2 from J, leaving 10 bases between them. The CDR3 has 13 residues.

The chain links TRBV20-1 to TRBJ2-3; 13 bases line up with TRBD2. Germline values: CDR1 DFQATT, CDR2 SNEGSKA (reference sequence). This CDR3 comprises 15 residues. The trim removed 3 bases at V and 2 bases at J, leaving 2 bases unmatched. DNA for the CDR3: TGCAGTGCTAGGGGGACTAGCGGGAACACAGATACGCAGTATTTT. Translation gives CSARGTSGNTDTQYF.

The chain carries TRBV29-1 and TRBJ1-2; possible D gene TRBD1, 5 bases. The V end lost 4 bases, the J end lost 2 bases, and 8 bases lay between the germline ends. This CDR3 has 12 amino acids. The V gene's germline CDR1 is SQVTM and CDR2 ANQGSEA. CDR3 amino acids: CSVGDLNYGYTF. CDR3 coding DNA: TGCAGCGTTGGGGACTTAAACTATGGCTACACCTTC.

The chain uses TRBV7-2 and TRBJ2-7; the D call may be TRBD1 or TRBD2 (6 bases each). The CDR3 is 15 residues long. The germline V gene encodes CDR1 SGHTA and CDR2 FQGNSA. Trimming stripped 3 bases from V and 8 bases from J, with 20 bases between. CDR3 DNA sequence: TGTGCCAGCAGCTTGGGAGGTGGGGGGCATACCCAGCAGTACTTC. It codes for CASSLGGGGHTQQYF. The whole variable domain, filled in from reference TRBV7-2 and TRBJ2-7, reads GAGVSQSPSNKVTEKGKDVELRCDPISGHTALYWYRQSLGQGLEFLIYFQGNSAPDKSGLPSDRFSAERTGGSVSTLTIQRTQQEDSAVYLCASSLGGGGHTQQYFGPGTRLTVT.